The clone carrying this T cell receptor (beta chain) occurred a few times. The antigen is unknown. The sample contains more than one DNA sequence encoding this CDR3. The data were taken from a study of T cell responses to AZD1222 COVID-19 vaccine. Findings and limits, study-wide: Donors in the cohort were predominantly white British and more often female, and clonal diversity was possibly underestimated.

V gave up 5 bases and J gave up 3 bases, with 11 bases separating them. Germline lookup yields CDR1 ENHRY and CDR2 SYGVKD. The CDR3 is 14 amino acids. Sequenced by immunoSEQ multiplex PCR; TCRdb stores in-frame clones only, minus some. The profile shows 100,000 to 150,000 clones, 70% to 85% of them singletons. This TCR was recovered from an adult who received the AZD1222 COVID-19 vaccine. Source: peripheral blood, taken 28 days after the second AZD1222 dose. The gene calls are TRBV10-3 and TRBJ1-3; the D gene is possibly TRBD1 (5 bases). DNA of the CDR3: TGTGCCATCAGTCCAGGGCTCGATGGAAACACCATATATTTT. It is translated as CAISPGLDGNTIYF.